Shown below are 16 T cell receptor beta chains from a single sample sequenced in a study of OX40 agonist ivuxolimab in advanced cancers. TCRdb keeps only in-frame clones here, not all; method: immunoSEQ multiplex PCR. The sample lists 70,000 or so clones, 80% occurring once. Specimen: CD4+ or CD8+ T cells sorted from blood, collected in a trial of the OX40 agonist ivuxolimab. The receptors come from an adult with an advanced solid tumor such as melanoma, head and neck, liver or kidney cancer.

The chain has TRBV7-9 and TRBJ2-6; 8 positions agree with TRBD1. Trimming at V came to 1 base and at J to 0 bases, leaving 8 bases not matched to a gene. CDR1 is SEHNR, CDR2 FQNEAQ, per germline (reference sequence). This CDR3 is built from 19 residues. CDR3: CASSLGVGQGSSGANVLTF. CDR3 sequence (DNA): TGTGCCAGCAGCTTAGGAGTTGGACAGGGCAGCTCTGGGGCCAACGTCCTGACTTTC.

This sequence joins TRBV7-8 and TRBJ2-3; tentatively, D is TRBD2 (6 bases). In germline, CDR1 is SGHVS, CDR2 FQNEAQ. This CDR3 spans 13 amino acids. V dropped 0 bases and J dropped 8 bases, with 9 bases sitting between them. CDR3 bases: TGTGCCAGCAGCTTAGCGCCGCGGGGTACGCAGTATTTT. Its protein product is CASSLAPRGTQYF. Combining the CDR3 with reference TRBV7-8 and TRBJ2-3 gives the whole variable domain GAGVSQSPRYKVAKRGQDVALRCDPISGHVSLFWYQQALGQGPEFLTYFQNEAQLDKSGLPSDRFFAERPEGSVSTLKIQRTQQEDSAVYLCASSLAPRGTQYFGPGTRLTVL.

V and J are TRBV7-8 and TRBJ1-6, with 7 bases fitting TRBD1. Per germline, CDR1 SGHVS and CDR2 FQNEAQ. The CDR3 has 16 amino acids. The ends lost 4 bases at V and 5 bases at J; junction bases unmatched: 8. The CDR3 spells CASSSLQGEHNSPLHF. The CDR3 nucleotides read TGTGCCAGCAGCTCCCTTCAGGGGGAGCATAATTCACCCCTCCACTTT.

This chain connects TRBV21-1 to TRBJ1-2. TRBV21-1 is described as a pseudogene. CDR3 size: 14 residues. CDR3 nucleotide sequence: TGTGCCAGCAGCAGCGGGACGGCTACCTATGGCTACACCTTC. The encoded protein is CASSSGTATYGYTF.

This clone was observed a handful of times. The chain links TRBV9 to TRBJ1-4; a weak D match, TRBD1 (6 bases). The V and J ends lost 6 bases and 6 bases respectively, with 18 bases between them. Germline lookup yields CDR1 SGDLS and CDR2 YYNGEE. This CDR3 contains 15 residues. CDR3 sequence reads: CASTPRGEGDEKLFF. In DNA, the CDR3 is TGTGCCAGCACCCCCAGGGGAGAAGGGGATGAAAAACTGTTTTTT.

This chain joins TRBV27 and TRBJ1-5; 8 nucleotides match TRBD1. The CDR3 is 15 amino acids. Per the germline V gene, CDR1 is MNHEY and CDR2 is SMNVEV (reference sequence). V lost 3 bases and J lost 4; bases outside the gene matches: 5. CDR3 in amino acids: CASSFGGQANQPQHF. The CDR3 nucleotides are TGTGCCAGCAGTTTTGGGGGACAGGCAAATCAGCCCCAGCATTTT.

This clone occurred once. The DNA for the CDR3 is TGTGCCAGCAGCCCTTCCGGGGTCGAGCAGTACTTC. Its translation is CASSPSGVEQYF. The chain carries TRBV7-8 and TRBJ2-7; maybe TRBD2 (5 bases). The V gene's germline CDR1 is SGHVS and CDR2 FQNEAQ. CDR3 size: 12 residues. Trimming removed 5 bases from V and 6 bases from J, with 11 bases in between.

The CDR3 coding sequence is TGTGCCAGTAGTATAGATCTGTACTATGGCTACACCTTC. Translating gives CASSIDLYYGYTF. The chain employs TRBV19 and TRBJ1-2; D is undetermined. The CDR3 has 13 amino acids. V lost 0 bases to trimming and J lost 3 bases, with 5 bases between them. Germline V gene data show CDR1 as LNHDA and CDR2 as SQIVND (reference sequence).

The chain couples TRBV30 to TRBJ2-1; no reliable D call. Trimming left V 1 base short and J 7 bases short, with 8 bases between. The CDR3 covers 12 residues. Germline assignment: CDR1 GTSNPN and CDR2 SVGIG (reference sequence). CDR3 loop: CAWSAQVNEQFF. The CDR3 nucleotides are TGTGCCTGGAGTGCCCAGGTGAATGAGCAGTTCTTC.

By proportion, this clone is medium-sized. The chain employs TRBV2 and TRBJ1-5; the D is unclear. Per germline, CDR1 SNHLY and CDR2 FYNNEI. CDR3 length: 13 residues. The V gene lost 8 bases and the J gene lost 5 bases, with 13 bases spanning the gap. The CDR3, as DNA: TGTGCCAGCGGCCCGGACGGAGATCAGCCCCAGCATTTT. It is translated as CASGPDGDQPQHF.

The chain combines TRBV11-2 with TRBJ2-1, with D perhaps being TRBD1 or TRBD2 (6 bases each). V shed 5 bases and J shed 3 bases, with 17 bases lying between them. CDR1 and CDR2 from the germline V gene are SGHAT and FQNNGV. CDR3 size: 16 residues. CDR3 sequence: CASSPIRGRNYNEQFF. The CDR3 coding sequence is TGTGCCAGCAGCCCCATCCGGGGGCGGAACTACAATGAGCAGTTCTTC. Together with reference TRBV11-2 and TRBJ2-1, the CDR3 gives the full variable domain: EAGVAQSPRYKIIEKRQSVAFWCNPISGHATLYWYQQILGQGPKLLIQFQNNGVVDDSQLPKDRFSAERLKGVDSTLKIQPAKLEDSAVYLCASSPIRGRNYNEQFFGPGTRLTVL.

The chain carries TRBV13 and TRBJ2-6; TRBD1 is a possible D gene (5 bases). V was trimmed by 0 bases and J by 4 bases, leaving 16 bases between them. Germline V gives CDR1 PRHDT, CDR2 FYEKMQ (reference sequence). The CDR3 runs to 18 residues. CDR3 amino acids: CASSLGLSRVSGANVLTF. The DNA of the CDR3 is TGTGCCAGCAGCTTAGGCCTAAGCAGGGTATCCGGGGCCAACGTCCTGACTTTC.

V usage is TRBV2 and J usage is TRBJ1-6; no reliable D call. The V gene lost 6 bases and the J gene lost 10 bases, with 7 bases spanning the gap. The CDR3 totals 11 residues. The germline V gene has CDR1 SNHLY and CDR2 FYNNEI. This CDR3 is CASSPRSPLHF. In nucleotides, the CDR3 is TGTGCCAGCAGCCCTAGATCACCCCTCCACTTT. Full variable domain (rest looked up from reference TRBV2 and TRBJ1-6): EPEVTQTPSHQVTQMGQEVILRCVPISNHLYFYWYRQILGQKVEFLVSFYNNEISEKSEIFDDQFSVERPDGSNFTLKIRSTKLEDSAMYFCASSPRSPLHFGNGTRLTVT.

The V and J genes are TRBV28 and TRBJ2-1, with D tentatively TRBD2 (5 bases). This CDR3 spans 15 amino acids. V gave up 10 bases and J gave up 6 bases, with 22 bases separating them. The germline V gene encodes CDR1 MDHEN and CDR2 SYDVKM. CDR3 coding DNA: TGTGCCACTCGTCGGGGATCGGCCACACGCAATGAGCAGTTCTTC. Its translation: CATRRGSATRNEQFF.

This sequence joins TRBV30 and TRBJ1-5, with 9 bases that match TRBD1. Per the germline V gene, CDR1 is GTSNPN and CDR2 is SVGIG (reference sequence). V was pared by 0 bases and J by 6 bases, with 9 bases of the junction left unmatched. CDR3 length: 16 amino acids. CDR3 residues: CAWSVPGTGIRQPQHF. The DNA of the CDR3 is TGTGCCTGGAGTGTACCCGGGACAGGGATCCGTCAGCCCCAGCATTTT.

This chain connects TRBV27 to TRBJ1-1, with 9 positions matching TRBD1. With 2 bases clipped from V and 10 bases from J, the junction kept 5 bases outside the gene matches. Germline CDR1 and CDR2: MNHEY and SMNVEV (reference sequence). The CDR3 consists of 13 residues. The CDR3 DNA follows: TGTGCCAGCAGTTTACCGGGACAGGGCTCAGCTTTCTTT. Amino acids: CASSLPGQGSAFF.